A selection of T cell receptor beta chains follows, all from one sample in a study of synovial regulatory T cells in juvenile arthritis. Libraries were prepared by immunoSEQ multiplex PCR; TCRdb keeps only in-frame clonotypes and omits some of them. This specimen shows 9,500 to 10,000 clones; the ten leading clones hold approximately 2%. The sequencing input was Treg cells from blood. The receptors were gathered from a donor between 2 and 35 years old with juvenile idiopathic arthritis. CDR3s include the opening cysteine and the closing phenylalanine or tryptophan. Clone sizes are given selectively: once, few, many, or a class where the clone is expanded.

V	J	size	CDR3
TRBV9	TRBJ2-7	.	CASSVDGQNNYEQYF
TRBV6-5	TRBJ1-2	.	CASSYSGGRTYGYTF
TRBV6-5	TRBJ2-7	.	CASSPRTGPYEQYF
TRBV19	TRBJ1-2	medium-sized	CASSRRGNYGYTF
TRBV19	TRBJ2-2	medium-sized	CASSIDHVWNAGELFF
TRBV7-6	TRBJ1-1	.	CASSFFSGTGQPWEAFF
TRBV7-9	TRBJ2-3	medium-sized	CASSPRGPDTQYF
TRBV5-1	TRBJ1-2	.	CASSLRNTNYGYTF
TRBV6-5	TRBJ2-7	.	CASSYRSGVYEQYF
TRBV7-2	TRBJ2-2	.	CASSFAGTWNTGELFF
TRBV27	TRBJ2-7	.	CAGSRQGKISGQQPHF
TRBV12-5	TRBJ1-5	.	CASGFGNYRAVSDQPQHF
TRBV5-1	TRBJ2-2	.	CASQDSGDTGELFF
TRBV5-1	TRBJ1-5	.	CASRRGTGDQPQHF
TRBV7-2	TRBJ2-3	.	CASRGGGRFTDTQYF
TRBV11-2	TRBJ1-3	.	CASSLEGALGNTIYF
TRBV19	TRBJ1-6	medium-sized	CASSGTASYNSPLHF
TRBV13	TRBJ2-1	.	CASSPGRHPYNEQFF
TRBV7-9	TRBJ1-2	.	CASSLDPSWGYTF
TRBV27	TRBJ2-7	.	CASSFGGGNYEQYF
TRBV7-3	TRBJ1-2	.	CASSRDLGYGYTF
TRBV5-1	TRBJ1-1	.	CASSLALRGTGNSGTEAFF
TRBV30	TRBJ2-7	.	CAWSVSGSKVEQYF
TRBV7-8	TRBJ1-1	.	CASSWWNTEAFF
TRBV11-2	TRBJ1-2	.	CASTDFQGGGYGYTF
TRBV5-1	TRBJ2-1	.	CASNLSGVGEQFF
TRBV6-5	TRBJ2-1	.	CASSYHSSGYNEQFF
TRBV11-2	TRBJ2-7	.	CASSPRDFYEQYF
TRBV18	TRBJ1-2	medium-sized	CASSPLTGLRGGYTF
TRBV19	TRBJ1-2	medium-sized	CASSPGSKGEYGYTF